This T cell receptor (beta chain) was found in a study of cytomegalovirus exposure and HLA in healthy donors. A multiplex PCR was run with 60 Vbeta primers and 13 Jbeta primers. TCRdb's table, derived via immunoSEQ multiplex PCR, lists solely in-frame clones and lacks some. The sample comprises 80,000 to 90,000 clones, more than 80% of which are singletons, and under 2% rests with the top ten. CDR1 and CDR2 (germline): LNHDA, SQIVND (reference sequence). The CDR3 is 16 residues long. V was pared by 4 bases and J by 8 bases, with 11 bases of the junction left unmatched. The rearrangement joins TRBV19 to TRBJ2-1; 10 positions match TRBD2. The sample taken for sequencing was PBMCs. The sequence came from a woman in her thirties in good health and CMV-seronegative. In DNA form, the CDR3 reads TGTGCCAGTAGTAGTGGGACTAGCGTATCTAGCGATGAGCAGTTCTTC. Amino acid sequence: CASSSGTSVSSDEQFF.